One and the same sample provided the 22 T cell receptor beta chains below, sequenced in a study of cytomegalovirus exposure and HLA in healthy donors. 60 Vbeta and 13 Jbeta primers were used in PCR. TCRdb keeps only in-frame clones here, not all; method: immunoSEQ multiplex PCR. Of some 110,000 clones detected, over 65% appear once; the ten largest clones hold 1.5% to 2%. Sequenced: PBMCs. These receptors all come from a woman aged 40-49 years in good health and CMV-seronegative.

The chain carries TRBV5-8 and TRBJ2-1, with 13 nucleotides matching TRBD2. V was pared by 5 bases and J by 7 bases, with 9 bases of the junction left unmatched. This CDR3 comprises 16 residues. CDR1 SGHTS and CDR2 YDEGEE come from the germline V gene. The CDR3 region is CASRATGTSGNNEQFF. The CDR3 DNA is TGTGCCAGCAGAGCAACCGGGACTAGCGGGAATAATGAGCAGTTCTTC. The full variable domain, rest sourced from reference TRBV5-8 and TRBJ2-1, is EAGVTQSPTHLIKTRGQQATLRCSPISGHTSVYWYQQALGLGLQFLLWYDEGEERNRGNFPPRFSGRQFPNYSSELNVNALELEDSALYLCASRATGTSGNNEQFFGPGTRLTVL.

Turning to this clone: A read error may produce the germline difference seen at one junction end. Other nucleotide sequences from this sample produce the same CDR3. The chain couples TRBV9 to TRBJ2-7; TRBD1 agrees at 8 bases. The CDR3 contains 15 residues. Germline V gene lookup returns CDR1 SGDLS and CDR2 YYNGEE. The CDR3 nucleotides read TGCGCCAGCAGCGTAGCTGGCAGGGGGCTAGACGAGCAGTACTTC. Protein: CASSVAGRGLDEQYF. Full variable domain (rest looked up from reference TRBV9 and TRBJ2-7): DSGVTQTPKHLITATGQRVTLRCSPRSGDLSVYWYQQSLDQGLQFLIQYYNGEERAKGNILERFSAQQFPDLHSELNLSSLELGDSALYFCASSVAGRGLDEQYFGPGTRLTVT.

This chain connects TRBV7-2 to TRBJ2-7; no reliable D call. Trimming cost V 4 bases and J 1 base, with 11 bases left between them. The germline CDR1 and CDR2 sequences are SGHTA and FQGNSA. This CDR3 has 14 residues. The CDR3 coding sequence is TGTGCCAGCAGCTGGCCGGGTCAATCCTACGAGCAGTACTTC. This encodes CASSWPGQSYEQYF.

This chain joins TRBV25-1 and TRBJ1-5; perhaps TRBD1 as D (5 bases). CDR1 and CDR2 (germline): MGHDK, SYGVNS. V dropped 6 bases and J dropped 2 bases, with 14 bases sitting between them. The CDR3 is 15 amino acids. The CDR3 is CASREAGPGNQPQHF. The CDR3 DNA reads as TGTGCCAGCAGAGAAGCGGGGCCAGGCAATCAGCCCCAGCATTTT.

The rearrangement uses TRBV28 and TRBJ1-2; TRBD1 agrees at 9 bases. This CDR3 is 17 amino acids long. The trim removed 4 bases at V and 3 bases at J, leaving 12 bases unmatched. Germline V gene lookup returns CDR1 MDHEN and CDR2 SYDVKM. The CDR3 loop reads CASSSPPGQGKDYGYTF. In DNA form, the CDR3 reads TGTGCCAGCAGTTCACCTCCGGGACAGGGTAAAGACTATGGCTACACCTTC.

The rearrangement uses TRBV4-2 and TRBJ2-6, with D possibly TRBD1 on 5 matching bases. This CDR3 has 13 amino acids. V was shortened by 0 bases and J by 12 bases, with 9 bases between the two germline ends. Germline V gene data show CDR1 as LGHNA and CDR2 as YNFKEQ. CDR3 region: CASSQEHQGVLTF. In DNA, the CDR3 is TGTGCCAGCAGCCAAGAACATCAGGGCGTCCTGACTTTC.

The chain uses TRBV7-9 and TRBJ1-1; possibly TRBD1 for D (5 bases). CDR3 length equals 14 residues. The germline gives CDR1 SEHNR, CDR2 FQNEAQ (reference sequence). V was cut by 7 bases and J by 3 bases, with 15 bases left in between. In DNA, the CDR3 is TGTGCCAGCACCCAGGGTAGGCGGTACACTGAAGCTTTCTTT. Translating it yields CASTQGRRYTEAFF.

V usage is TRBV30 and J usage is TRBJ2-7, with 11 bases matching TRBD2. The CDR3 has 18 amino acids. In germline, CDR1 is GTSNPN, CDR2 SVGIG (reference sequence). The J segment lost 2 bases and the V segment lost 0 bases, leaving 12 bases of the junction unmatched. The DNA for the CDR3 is TGTGCCTGGAGTGTATTCGGAAGTACTAGCGGGGGAACCTACGAGCAGTACTTC. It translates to CAWSVFGSTSGGTYEQYF.

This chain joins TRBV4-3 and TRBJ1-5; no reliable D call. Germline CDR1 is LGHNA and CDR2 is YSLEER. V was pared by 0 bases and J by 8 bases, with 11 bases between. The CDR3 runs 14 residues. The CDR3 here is CASSQDRSGKPQHF. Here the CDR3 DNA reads TGCGCCAGCAGCCAAGACCGGTCGGGGAAGCCCCAGCATTTT.

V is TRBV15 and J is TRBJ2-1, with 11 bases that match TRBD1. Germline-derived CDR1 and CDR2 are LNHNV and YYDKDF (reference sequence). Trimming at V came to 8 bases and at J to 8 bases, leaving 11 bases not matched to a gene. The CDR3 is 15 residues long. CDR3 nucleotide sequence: TGTGCCACCCAGAGGGACAGGGGGGGGATTGATGAGCAGTTCTTC. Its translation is CATQRDRGGIDEQFF.

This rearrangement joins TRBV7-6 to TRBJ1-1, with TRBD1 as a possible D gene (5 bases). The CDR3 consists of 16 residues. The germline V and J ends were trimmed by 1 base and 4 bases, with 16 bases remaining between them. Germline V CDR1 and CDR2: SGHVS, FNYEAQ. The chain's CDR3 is CASSLGGWMGGTEAFF. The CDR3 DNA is TGTGCCAGCAGCTTAGGGGGGTGGATGGGGGGCACTGAAGCTTTCTTT.

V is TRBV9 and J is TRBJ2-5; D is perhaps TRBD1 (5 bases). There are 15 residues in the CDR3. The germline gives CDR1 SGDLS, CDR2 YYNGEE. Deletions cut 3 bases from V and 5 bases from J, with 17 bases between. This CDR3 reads CASSADSSRVETQYF. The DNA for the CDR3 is TGTGCCAGCAGCGCCGACAGCTCTAGGGTGGAGACCCAGTACTTC.

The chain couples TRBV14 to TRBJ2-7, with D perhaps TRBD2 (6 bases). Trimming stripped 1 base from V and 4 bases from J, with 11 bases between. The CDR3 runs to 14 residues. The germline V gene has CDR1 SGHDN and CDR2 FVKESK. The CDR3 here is CASSQANGGYEQYF. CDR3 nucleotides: TGTGCCAGCAGCCAAGCAAACGGGGGTTACGAGCAGTACTTC.

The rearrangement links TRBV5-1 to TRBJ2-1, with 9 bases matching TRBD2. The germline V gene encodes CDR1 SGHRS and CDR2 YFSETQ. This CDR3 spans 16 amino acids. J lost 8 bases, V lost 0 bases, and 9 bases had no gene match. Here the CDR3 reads CASSLGLAVGSDEQFF. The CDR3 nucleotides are TGCGCCAGCAGCTTGGGACTAGCGGTTGGGTCCGATGAGCAGTTCTTC.

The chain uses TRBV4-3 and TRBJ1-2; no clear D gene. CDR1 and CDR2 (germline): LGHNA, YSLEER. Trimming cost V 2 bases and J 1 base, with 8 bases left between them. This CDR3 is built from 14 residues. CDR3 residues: CASSQRTFNYGYTF. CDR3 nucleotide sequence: TGCGCCAGCAGCCAACGTACTTTTAACTATGGCTACACCTTC.

This chain's CDR3 is CASSTRARGTEAFF. Written as DNA, the CDR3 is TGTGCCAGCAGTACCAGGGCTCGGGGGACTGAAGCTTTCTTT. V is TRBV28 and J is TRBJ1-1, with D maybe TRBD1 (5 bases). The germline V gene has CDR1 MDHEN and CDR2 SYDVKM. CDR3 length: 14 residues. V was shortened by 5 bases and J by 5 bases, with 15 bases between the two germline ends.

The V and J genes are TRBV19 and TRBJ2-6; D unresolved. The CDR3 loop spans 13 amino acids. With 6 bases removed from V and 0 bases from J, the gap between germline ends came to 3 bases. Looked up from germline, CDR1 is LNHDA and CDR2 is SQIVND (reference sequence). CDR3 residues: CASSVSGANVLTF. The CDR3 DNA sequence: TGTGCCAGTAGCGTCTCTGGGGCCAACGTCCTGACTTTC.

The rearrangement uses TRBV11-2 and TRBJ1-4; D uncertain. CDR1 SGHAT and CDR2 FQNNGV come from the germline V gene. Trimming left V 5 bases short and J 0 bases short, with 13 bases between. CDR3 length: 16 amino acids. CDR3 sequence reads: CASSRLQVATNEKLFF. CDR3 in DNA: TGTGCCAGCAGCCGACTTCAAGTGGCAACTAATGAAAAACTGTTTTTT.

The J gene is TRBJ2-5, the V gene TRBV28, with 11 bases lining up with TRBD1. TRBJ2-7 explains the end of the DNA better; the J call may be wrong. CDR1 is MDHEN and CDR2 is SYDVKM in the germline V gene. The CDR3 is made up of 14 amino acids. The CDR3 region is CASSLGTGGYEQYF. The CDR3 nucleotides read TGTGCCAGCAGTTTGGGGACAGGGGGCTACGAGCAGTACTTC.

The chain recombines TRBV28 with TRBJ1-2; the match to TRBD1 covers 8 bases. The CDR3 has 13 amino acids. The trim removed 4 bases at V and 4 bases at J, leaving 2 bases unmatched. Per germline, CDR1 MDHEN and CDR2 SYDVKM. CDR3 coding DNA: TGTGCCAGCAGTTCAGGGGGCAGCTATGGCTACACCTTC. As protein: CASSSGGSYGYTF.

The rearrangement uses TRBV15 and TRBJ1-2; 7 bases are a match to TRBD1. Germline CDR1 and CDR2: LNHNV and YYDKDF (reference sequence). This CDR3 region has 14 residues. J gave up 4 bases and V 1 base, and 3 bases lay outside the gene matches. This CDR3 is CATSRVSGGYGYTF. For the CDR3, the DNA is TGTGCCACCAGCAGAGTCTCAGGGGGCTATGGCTACACCTTC.

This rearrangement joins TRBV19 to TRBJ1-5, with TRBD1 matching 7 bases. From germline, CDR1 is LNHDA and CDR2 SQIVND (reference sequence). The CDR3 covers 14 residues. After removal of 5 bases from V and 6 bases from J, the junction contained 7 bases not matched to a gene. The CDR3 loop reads CASSSYRGPQPQHF. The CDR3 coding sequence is TGTGCCAGTAGTTCCTACAGGGGTCCTCAGCCCCAGCATTTT.